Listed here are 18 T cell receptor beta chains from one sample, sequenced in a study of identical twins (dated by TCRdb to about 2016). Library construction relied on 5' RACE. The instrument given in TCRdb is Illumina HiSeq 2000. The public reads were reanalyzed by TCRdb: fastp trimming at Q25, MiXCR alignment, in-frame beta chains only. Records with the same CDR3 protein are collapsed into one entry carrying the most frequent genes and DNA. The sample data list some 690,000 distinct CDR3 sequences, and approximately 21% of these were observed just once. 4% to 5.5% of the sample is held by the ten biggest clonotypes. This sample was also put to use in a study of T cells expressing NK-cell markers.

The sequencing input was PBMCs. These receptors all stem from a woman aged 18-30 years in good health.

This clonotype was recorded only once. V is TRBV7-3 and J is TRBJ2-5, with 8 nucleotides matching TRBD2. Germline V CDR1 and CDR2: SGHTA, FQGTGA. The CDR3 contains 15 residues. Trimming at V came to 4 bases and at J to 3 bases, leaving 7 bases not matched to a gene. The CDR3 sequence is CASSSHGTREETQYF. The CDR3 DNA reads TGTGCCAGCAGCTCCCATGGGACTAGAGAAGAGACCCAGTACTTC. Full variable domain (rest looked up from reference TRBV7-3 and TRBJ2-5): GAGVSQTPSNKVTEKGKYVELRCDPISGHTALYWYRQSLGQGPEFLIYFQGTGAADDSGLPNDRFFAVRPEGSVSTLKIQRTERGDSAVYLCASSSHGTREETQYFGPGTRLLVL.

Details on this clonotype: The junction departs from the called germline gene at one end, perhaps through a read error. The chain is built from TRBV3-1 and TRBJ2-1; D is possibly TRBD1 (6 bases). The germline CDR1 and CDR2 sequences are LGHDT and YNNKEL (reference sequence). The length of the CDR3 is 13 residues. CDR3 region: CATSRGSYNEQFF. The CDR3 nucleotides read TGTGCCACCAGCAGGGGCTCCTACAATGAGCAGTTCTTC.

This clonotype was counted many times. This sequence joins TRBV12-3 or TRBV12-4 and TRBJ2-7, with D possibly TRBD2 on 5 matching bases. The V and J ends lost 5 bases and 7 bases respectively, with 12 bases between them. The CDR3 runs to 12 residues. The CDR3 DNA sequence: TGTGCCAGCAGTCCCGAAAGGACTGAGCAGTACTTC. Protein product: CASSPERTEQYF.

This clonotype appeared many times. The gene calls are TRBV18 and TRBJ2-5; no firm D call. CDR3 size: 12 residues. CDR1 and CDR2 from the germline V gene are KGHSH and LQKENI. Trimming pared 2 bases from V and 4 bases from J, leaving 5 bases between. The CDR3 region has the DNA TGTGCCAGCTCACCATTGAGAGAGACCCAGTACTTC. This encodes CASSPLRETQYF. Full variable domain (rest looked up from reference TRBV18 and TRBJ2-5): NAGVMQNPRHLVRRRGQEARLRCSPMKGHSHVYWYRQLPEEGLKFMVYLQKENIIDESGMPKERFSAEFPKEGPSILRIQQVVRGDSAAYFCASSPLRETQYFGPGTRLLVL.

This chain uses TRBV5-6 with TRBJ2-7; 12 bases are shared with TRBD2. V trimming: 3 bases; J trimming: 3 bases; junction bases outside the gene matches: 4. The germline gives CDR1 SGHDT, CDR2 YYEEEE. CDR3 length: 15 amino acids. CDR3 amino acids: CASSWTTSGGYEQYF. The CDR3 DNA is TGTGCCAGCAGCTGGACGACTAGCGGGGGCTACGAGCAGTACTTC.

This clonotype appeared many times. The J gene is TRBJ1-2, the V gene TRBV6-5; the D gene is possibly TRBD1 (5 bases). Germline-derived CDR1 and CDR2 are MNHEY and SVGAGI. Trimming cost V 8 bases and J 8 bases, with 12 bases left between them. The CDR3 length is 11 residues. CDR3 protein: CASSQGGGYTF. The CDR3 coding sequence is TGTGCCAGCTCTCAGGGCGGCGGCTACACCTTC.

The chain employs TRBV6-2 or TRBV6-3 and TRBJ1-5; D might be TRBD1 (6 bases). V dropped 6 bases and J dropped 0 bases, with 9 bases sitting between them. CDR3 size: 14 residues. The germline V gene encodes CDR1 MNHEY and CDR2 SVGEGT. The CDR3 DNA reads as TGTGCCAGCAGGGACAGAAATAGCAATCAGCCCCAGCATTTT. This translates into CASRDRNSNQPQHF.

CDR3 sequence reads: CASSPRMDRQETQYF. CDR3 sequence (DNA): TGTGCCAGCAGCCCCCGAATGGACAGGCAAGAGACCCAGTACTTC. The chain employs TRBV9 and TRBJ2-5; 7 positions match TRBD1. The germline V gene encodes CDR1 SGDLS and CDR2 YYNGEE. The CDR3 contains 15 residues. The junction had 8 bases not matched to a gene; V was cut back by 4 bases and J by 2 bases.

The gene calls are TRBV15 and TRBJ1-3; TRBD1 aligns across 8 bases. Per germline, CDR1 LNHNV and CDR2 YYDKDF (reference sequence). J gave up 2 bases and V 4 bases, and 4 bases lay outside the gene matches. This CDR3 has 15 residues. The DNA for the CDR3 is TGTGCCACCAGCACAGGGGGCCTCCCTGGAAACACCATATATTTT. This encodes CATSTGGLPGNTIYF.

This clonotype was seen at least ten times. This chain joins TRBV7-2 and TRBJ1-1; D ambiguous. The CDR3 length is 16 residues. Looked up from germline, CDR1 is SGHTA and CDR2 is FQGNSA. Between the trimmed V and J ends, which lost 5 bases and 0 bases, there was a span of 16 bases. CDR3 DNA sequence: TGTGCCAGCAGCCGGAATCCGACATTCCTGAACACTGAAGCTTTCTTT. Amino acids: CASSRNPTFLNTEAFF.

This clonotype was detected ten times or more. The chain's CDR3 is CSVVWGPREQYF. For the CDR3, the DNA is TGCAGCGTTGTCTGGGGGCCGCGCGAGCAGTACTTC. V gene TRBV29-1 combines with J gene TRBJ2-7; D perhaps matches TRBD1 (6 bases). This CDR3 contains 12 residues. Trimming cost V 4 bases and J 6 bases, with 13 bases left between them. The V gene's germline CDR1 is SQVTM and CDR2 ANQGSEA.

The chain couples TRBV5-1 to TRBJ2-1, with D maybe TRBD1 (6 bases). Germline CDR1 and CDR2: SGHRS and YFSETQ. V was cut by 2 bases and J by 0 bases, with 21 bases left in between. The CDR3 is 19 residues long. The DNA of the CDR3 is TGCGCCAGCAGCTTATCAAGGGGGAGCTTCCTGGGCTCCTACAATGAGCAGTTCTTC. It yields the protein CASSLSRGSFLGSYNEQFF.

Here the CDR3 reads CASSSHRDRESEQFF. The DNA of the CDR3 is TGTGCCAGCAGTTCACACCGGGACAGGGAAAGCGAGCAGTTCTTC. J is TRBJ2-1 and V is TRBV12-3 or TRBV12-4, with TRBD1 identical over 9 bases. V dropped 4 bases and J dropped 10; count of bases not matched to a gene: 11. This CDR3 has 15 amino acids.

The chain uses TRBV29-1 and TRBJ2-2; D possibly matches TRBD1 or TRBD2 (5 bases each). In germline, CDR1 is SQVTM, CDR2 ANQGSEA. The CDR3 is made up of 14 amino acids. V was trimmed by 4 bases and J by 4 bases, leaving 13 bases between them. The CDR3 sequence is CSVAGGKGTGELFF. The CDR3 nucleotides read TGCAGCGTTGCTGGGGGAAAAGGCACCGGGGAGCTGTTTTTT.

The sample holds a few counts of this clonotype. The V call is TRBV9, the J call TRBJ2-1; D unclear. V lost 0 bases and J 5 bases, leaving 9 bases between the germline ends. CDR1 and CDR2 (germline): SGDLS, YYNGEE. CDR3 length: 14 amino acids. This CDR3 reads CASSVEPLDNEQFF. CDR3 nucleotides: TGTGCCAGCAGCGTAGAACCCCTAGACAATGAGCAGTTCTTC. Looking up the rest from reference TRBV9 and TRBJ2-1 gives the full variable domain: DSGVTQTPKHLITATGQRVTLRCSPRSGDLSVYWYQQSLDQGLQFLIQYYNGEERAKGNILERFSAQQFPDLHSELNLSSLELGDSALYFCASSVEPLDNEQFFGPGTRLTVL.

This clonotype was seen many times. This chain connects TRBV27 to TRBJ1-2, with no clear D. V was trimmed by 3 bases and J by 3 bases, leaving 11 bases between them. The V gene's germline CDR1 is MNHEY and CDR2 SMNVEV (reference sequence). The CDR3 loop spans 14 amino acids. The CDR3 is CASSFFDTDYGYTF. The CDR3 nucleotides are TGTGCCAGCAGTTTTTTCGACACTGACTATGGCTACACCTTC.

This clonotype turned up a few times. The CDR3 spells CASSLEPGYEQYF. CDR3 DNA: TGTGCCAGCAGCTTAGAACCCGGTTACGAGCAGTACTTC. J is TRBJ2-7 and V is TRBV7-2; D remains unclear. The CDR3 has 13 amino acids. V was shortened by 1 base and J by 4 bases, with 8 bases between the two germline ends. Germline V gene lookup returns CDR1 SGHTA and CDR2 FQGNSA. Filled out from reference TRBV7-2 and TRBJ2-7, the complete variable domain reads GAGVSQSPSNKVTEKGKDVELRCDPISGHTALYWYRQSLGQGLEFLIYFQGNSAPDKSGLPSDRFSAERTGGSVSTLTIQRTQQEDSAVYLCASSLEPGYEQYFGPGTRLTVT.

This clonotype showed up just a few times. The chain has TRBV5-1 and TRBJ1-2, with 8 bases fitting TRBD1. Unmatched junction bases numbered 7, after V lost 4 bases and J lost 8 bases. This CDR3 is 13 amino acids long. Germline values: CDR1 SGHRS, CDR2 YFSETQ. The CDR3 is CASSTDRGHGYTF. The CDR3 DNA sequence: TGCGCCAGCAGCACCGACAGGGGACACGGCTACACCTTC.